Presented here are 20 T cell receptor beta chains from one specimen sequenced in a study of blood T cells in healthy people across ages. Sample-barcoded 5' priming and a J-beta primer mix drove a second PCR of 7 to 11 cycles. TCRdb analysed the 5' RACE reads with MiXCR anew, one entry per CDR3 protein. The profile shows 750,000 to 850,000 distinct CDR3 sequences, just under 25% of them singletons. These data also formed part of another study, on T cells of mothers and their children.

Sequenced sample: blood. These receptors came from a boy between 10 and 17 years old in good health.

This clonotype turned up a few times. The rearrangement links TRBV20-1 to TRBJ2-7; perhaps TRBD1 as D (6 bases). Per germline, CDR1 DFQATT and CDR2 SNEGSKA (reference sequence). The CDR3 length is 13 residues. The germline V and J ends were trimmed by 5 bases and 1 base, with 12 bases remaining between them. DNA of the CDR3: TGCAGTGCTCCGCCTGACAGGTCCTACGAGCAGTACTTC. Translation gives CSAPPDRSYEQYF.

On this clonotype: This clone may be a read error of a much larger clone one base away. The genes are TRBV18 and TRBJ2-1; 7 positions match TRBD1. The junction had 10 bases not matched to a gene; V was cut back by 0 bases and J by 8 bases. The germline CDR1 and CDR2 sequences are KGHSH and LQKENI. The CDR3 spans 16 residues. CDR3 DNA sequence: TGTGCCAGCTCACCACCGAACGGACAGGAATACGATGAGCAGTTCTTC. The encoded protein is CASSPPNGQEYDEQFF.

DNA for the CDR3: TGCGCCAGCAGCTTCCAGGGGGCGATTGACGAGCAGTACTTC. It encodes CASSFQGAIDEQYF. This chain uses TRBV5-1 with TRBJ2-7; TRBD1 aligns across 8 bases. CDR1 is SGHRS, CDR2 YFSETQ, per germline. With 2 bases clipped from V and 5 bases from J, the junction kept 6 bases outside the gene matches. The CDR3 is 14 amino acids.

The rearrangement uses TRBV4-3 and TRBJ1-4, with D possibly TRBD1 on 5 matching bases. In germline, CDR1 is LGHNA, CDR2 YSLEER. The CDR3 length is 15 residues. V lost 4 bases and J lost 8, with 17 bases in between. The CDR3 loop is CASSPVWGGGEKLFF. In nucleotides, the CDR3 is TGCGCCAGCAGCCCCGTCTGGGGCGGGGGAGAAAAACTGTTTTTT.

This chain uses TRBV29-1 with TRBJ2-5, with D perhaps TRBD2 (6 bases). The CDR3 extends over 11 amino acids. Germline CDR1 and CDR2: SQVTM and ANQGSEA. Trimming left V 8 bases short and J 5 bases short, with 12 bases between. For the CDR3, the DNA is TGCAGCTCCGGGGGTCAGGAGACCCAGTACTTC. Amino acids: CSSGGQETQYF.

The sample holds a few counts of this clonotype. V is TRBV20-1 and J is TRBJ1-5; TRBD1 agrees at 12 bases. Germline V lookup: CDR1 DFQATT, CDR2 SNEGSKA (reference sequence). The CDR3 loop spans 17 amino acids. V lost 6 bases to trimming and J lost 2 bases; unmatched junction nucleotides: 11. The CDR3 protein is CSAARDRGLRGNQPQHF. The CDR3 DNA sequence: TGCAGTGCCGCAAGGGACAGGGGGCTTCGGGGCAATCAGCCCCAGCATTTT.

The chain has TRBV7-8 and TRBJ1-6; D ambiguous. The CDR3 contains 15 residues. Trimming took off 7 bases at V and 0 bases at J, with 10 bases between the two ends. Per the germline V gene, CDR1 is SGHVS and CDR2 is FQNEAQ. CDR3 bases: TGTGCCAGCATAAGGGAGAGCTCCTATAATTCACCCCTCCACTTT. As protein: CASIRESSYNSPLHF.

The chain has TRBV27 and TRBJ1-6, with D unclear. This CDR3 is built from 14 residues. Germline CDR1 and CDR2: MNHEY and SMNVEV (reference sequence). Trimming pared 8 bases from V and 10 bases from J, leaving 18 bases between. As DNA, the CDR3 is TGTGCCAGCGGGGATTACAAAGCCATATCACCCCTCCACTTT. It encodes CASGDYKAISPLHF.

The chain carries TRBV9 and TRBJ2-2; either TRBD1 or TRBD2 may supply D (5 bases each). The CDR3 is 16 residues long. CDR1 SGDLS and CDR2 YYNGEE come from the germline V gene. V was shortened by 0 bases and J by 6 bases, with 15 bases between the two germline ends. The CDR3 coding sequence is TGTGCCAGCAGCGTAGACGGGACGGAGGATGCCGGGGAGCTGTTTTTT. Its translation is CASSVDGTEDAGELFF.

The chain is built from TRBV12-3 or TRBV12-4 and TRBJ1-3, with 9 nucleotides matching TRBD1. The CDR3 contains 15 residues. V dropped 6 bases and J dropped 2; count of bases not matched to a gene: 5. CDR3 amino acids: CASRAGTGTGNTIYF. In DNA form, the CDR3 reads TGTGCCAGCAGAGCCGGGACAGGGACTGGAAACACCATATATTTT.

There are a few counts of this clonotype. The rearrangement links TRBV10-3 to TRBJ2-7, with unresolved D. Trimming shortened V by 6 bases and J by 4 bases, and 10 bases separated the two germline ends. Per germline, CDR1 ENHRY and CDR2 SYGVKD. This CDR3 contains 12 residues. The CDR3 loop reads CAISHGGYEQYF. CDR3 nucleotides: TGTGCCATCAGCCACGGTGGTTACGAGCAGTACTTC.

The V and J genes are TRBV7-2 and TRBJ2-7; possible D gene TRBD1, 5 bases. V dropped 0 bases and J dropped 7 bases, with 16 bases sitting between them. The CDR3 runs to 15 residues. CDR1 and CDR2 from the germline V gene are SGHTA and FQGNSA. For the CDR3, the DNA is TGTGCCAGCAGCTTAGCCCCGGACACCGGTCTGGAGCAGTACTTC. Its protein product is CASSLAPDTGLEQYF.

The chain carries TRBV7-9 and TRBJ1-2; 10 nucleotides align to TRBD1. The germline CDR1 and CDR2 sequences are SEHNR and FQNEAQ (reference sequence). CDR3 length: 15 residues. The ends lost 3 bases at V and 3 bases at J; junction bases unmatched: 4. The CDR3 nucleotides are TGTGCCAGCAGCTTGGACAGGGGGTTTTACTATGGCTACACCTTC. Residues: CASSLDRGFYYGYTF.

This clonotype was counted between two and nine times. V is TRBV27 and J is TRBJ2-5; D is tentatively TRBD1 or TRBD2 (5 bases each). The J call is in doubt because the DNA end fits TRBJ2-7 better. Per germline, CDR1 MNHEY and CDR2 SMNVEV (reference sequence). This CDR3 is 15 amino acids long. CDR3 DNA: TGTGCCAGCAGGAAAGGGGACGTCAGCTCCTACGAGCAGTACTTC. Translating it yields CASRKGDVSSYEQYF.

The chain is built from TRBV7-2 and TRBJ2-3, with D possibly being TRBD1 or TRBD2 (5 bases each). V lost 1 base to trimming and J lost 5 bases, with 13 bases between them. This CDR3 has 15 amino acids. Per germline, CDR1 SGHTA and CDR2 FQGNSA. Written as DNA, the CDR3 is TGTGCCAGCAGCTTAGGGACGGGGCGAATAGATACGCAGTATTTT. It codes for CASSLGTGRIDTQYF.

This chain joins TRBV7-9 and TRBJ2-5; TRBD2 is a possible D gene (6 bases). Trimming shortened V by 5 bases and J by 5 bases, and 18 bases separated the two germline ends. Germline loops: CDR1 SEHNR, CDR2 FQNEAQ (reference sequence). The CDR3 has 15 residues. CDR3 sequence: CASSPGTRGRETQYF. CDR3 bases: TGTGCCAGCAGCCCAGGGACCCGAGGGAGGGAGACCCAGTACTTC.

This clonotype was seen a handful of times. The rearrangement uses TRBV11-2 and TRBJ2-7; D uncertain. The CDR3 runs 15 residues. Germline V CDR1 and CDR2: SGHAT, FQNNGV. Trimming removed 0 bases at V and 2 bases at J, with 11 bases between. The CDR3 protein is CASSLEWGRTYEQYF. The CDR3 nucleotides are TGTGCCAGCAGCTTAGAATGGGGTCGGACCTACGAGCAGTACTTC.

Concerning this clonotype itself: A read error may produce the germline difference seen at one junction end. V and J are TRBV29-1 and TRBJ1-3; D perhaps matches TRBD1 (6 bases). This CDR3 comprises 16 residues. The germline gives CDR1 SQVTM, CDR2 ANQGSEA. This chain's CDR3 is CSVAARGTNSRNTIYF. As DNA, the CDR3 is TGCAGCGTTGCAGCTAGGGGGACAAACTCTCGAAACACCATATATTTT.

V is TRBV20-1 and J is TRBJ2-7; D is perhaps TRBD1 (6 bases). This CDR3 contains 13 residues. V was clipped by 6 bases and J by 2 bases, with 14 bases between them. Germline CDR1 reads DFQATT; CDR2 reads SNEGSKA (reference sequence). The CDR3 spells CSARDTGTYEQYF. CDR3 DNA sequence: TGCAGTGCAAGGGACACAGGAACCTACGAGCAGTACTTC.

The rearrangement joins TRBV20-1 to TRBJ1-2, with 7 bases fitting TRBD1. The CDR3 contains 13 residues. Germline lookup yields CDR1 DFQATT and CDR2 SNEGSKA (reference sequence). The junction had 6 bases not matched to a gene; V was cut back by 5 bases and J by 3 bases. CDR3 loop: CSAQTGIYYGYTF. CDR3 sequence (DNA): TGCAGTGCTCAGACAGGGATCTACTATGGCTACACCTTC.